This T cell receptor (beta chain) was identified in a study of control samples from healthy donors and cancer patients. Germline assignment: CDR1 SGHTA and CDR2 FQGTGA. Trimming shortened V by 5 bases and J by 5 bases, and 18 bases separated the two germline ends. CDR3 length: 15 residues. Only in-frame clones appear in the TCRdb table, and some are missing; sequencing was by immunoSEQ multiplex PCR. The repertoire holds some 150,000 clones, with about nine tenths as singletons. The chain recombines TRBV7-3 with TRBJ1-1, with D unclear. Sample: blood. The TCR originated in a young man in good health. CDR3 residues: CASSQSTDTWTEAFF. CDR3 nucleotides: TGTGCCAGCAGCCAATCGACGGATACCTGGACTGAAGCTTTCTTT.